This TCR beta chain was recorded in a study of blood T cells in healthy people across ages. Sample share makes this clonotype medium-sized. The second PCR ran about 7 to 12 cycles with a sample-barcoded 5' primer and J-beta primers. TCRdb re-derived calls from the 5' RACE reads in MiXCR, one entry per CDR3 protein. The sample records hundreds of thousands of distinct CDR3 sequences, roughly 31% being singletons. CDR1 SQVTM and CDR2 ANQGSEA come from the germline V gene. The CDR3 loop spans 12 amino acids. The V end was cut by 4 bases, the J end by 2 bases, with 8 bases between. The chain joins TRBV29-1 to TRBJ2-5, with D perhaps TRBD1 (6 bases). The clonotype was recovered from a woman older than 75 in good health. The sample taken for sequencing was blood. The DNA of the CDR3 is TGCAGCGTTGCAAGGGGGCAAGAGACCCAGTACTTC. This sequence encodes CSVARGQETQYF. Supplemented by reference TRBV29-1 and TRBJ2-5, the full variable domain reads SAVISQKPSRDICQRGTSLTIQCQVDSQVTMMFWYRQQPGQSLTLIATANQGSEATYESGFVIDKFPISRPNLTFSTLTVSNMSPEDSSIYLCSVARGQETQYFGPGTRLLVL.